This T cell receptor beta chain originates from a study of spatial heterogeneity in lung cancer. The overall study: The roughly 66 donors had untreated early-stage non-small cell lung cancer. As counted in raw reads, each unique TCR and UMI combination appeared more than ten times on average.

Per germline, CDR1 DFQATT and CDR2 SNEGSKA (reference sequence). There are 14 residues in the CDR3. The V gene end was trimmed by 3 bases and the J gene end by 2 bases; junction bases not matched to a gene: 7. TCRdb reprocessed the 5' RACE reads via MiXCR and lists one record per CDR3 protein. The sample yields some 54,000 distinct CDR3 sequences, roughly 7.4% seen once. Noted time point: blood at routine non-recurrence follow-up after resection. Whole RNA came from tumor, nontumor lung or frozen PBMC and was sequenced without being sorted. The table lists this clonotype with many counts. The TCR sequence derives from a female donor with early-stage non-small cell lung cancer. The sample here was PBMCs, taken at follow-up. This chain joins TRBV20-1 and TRBJ2-7; 7 bases map to TRBD1. DNA of the CDR3: TGCAGTGCTAGTCCCGGGACAGAGACCTACGAGCAGTACTTC. Its protein is CSASPGTETYEQYF.